Shown below are 32 T cell receptor beta chains from a single sample sequenced in a study of blood T cell repertoires in COVID-19. Libraries were prepared by immunoSEQ multiplex PCR; TCRdb keeps only in-frame clonotypes and omits some of them. The sample has 200,000 or so clones; about 78% are singletons. Input material: peripheral blood. The source of these receptors is an older woman with acute or convalescent COVID-19.

This clone was observed a handful of times. The gene calls are TRBV6-5 and TRBJ2-6; 9 bases map to TRBD1. Germline V gene sequence: CDR1 MNHEY, CDR2 SVGAGI. The CDR3 covers 14 residues. V dropped 10 bases and J dropped 3; count of bases not matched to a gene: 4. The CDR3 DNA sequence: TGTGCCACAGGGACAGGGAATGGGGCCAACGTCCTGACTTTC. Protein product: CATGTGNGANVLTF.

This sequence joins TRBV11-2 and TRBJ2-7, with D unresolved. Germline V gene lookup returns CDR1 SGHAT and CDR2 FQNNGV. The germline V and J ends were trimmed by 6 bases and 3 bases, with 9 bases remaining between them. The CDR3 covers 12 residues. CDR3 nucleotide sequence: TGTGCCAGCAGGAAGAACGGCTACGAGCAGTACTTC. It translates to CASRKNGYEQYF.

This clone was seen only a few times. The chain has TRBV6-5 and TRBJ1-4; TRBD1 is a possible D gene (6 bases). Deletions cut 5 bases from V and 6 bases from J, with 16 bases between. The CDR3 has 15 residues. The germline V gene encodes CDR1 MNHEY and CDR2 SVGAGI. The CDR3: CASSQTGEYYEKLFF. CDR3 bases: TGTGCCAGCAGTCAGACAGGAGAGTATTATGAAAAACTGTTTTTT.

A few counts support this clone. The rearrangement uses TRBV30 and TRBJ1-1; 7 positions match TRBD1. This CDR3 is 12 amino acids long. J was trimmed by 0 bases and V by 5 bases; bases with no gene match: 0. Germline assignment: CDR1 GTSNPN and CDR2 SVGIG (reference sequence). CDR3 bases: TGTGCCTGGGGGACAGTGAACACTGAAGCTTTCTTT. Its translation is CAWGTVNTEAFF.

The chain recombines TRBV7-3 with TRBJ2-2, with 9 positions matching TRBD2. This CDR3 has 13 amino acids. V was pared by 5 bases and J by 14 bases, with 9 bases of the junction left unmatched. Germline V CDR1 and CDR2: SGHTA, FQGTGA. CDR3 sequence reads: CASSLGTSQELFF. The CDR3 coding sequence is TGTGCCAGCAGCCTCGGGACTAGCCAGGAACTGTTTTTT.

The chain uses TRBV11-2 and TRBJ1-6; TRBD1 is a possible D gene (6 bases). V was trimmed by 0 bases and J by 8 bases, leaving 17 bases between them. The CDR3 has 17 amino acids. The germline V gene has CDR1 SGHAT and CDR2 FQNNGV. The DNA of the CDR3 is TGTGCCAGCAGCTTAGATTTACAGGGACCATCCCATTCACCCCTCCACTTT. Translated: CASSLDLQGPSHSPLHF.

V is TRBV6-6 and J is TRBJ2-7; TRBD1 matches 10 bases. J lost 2 bases, V lost 10 bases, and 5 bases had no gene match. Germline CDR1 is MNHNY and CDR2 is SVGAGI (reference sequence). There are 13 residues in the CDR3. CDR3 nucleotide sequence: TGTGCCACCCTGGACAGGGGGACCTACGAGCAGTACTTC. As protein: CATLDRGTYEQYF.

This rearrangement joins TRBV2 to TRBJ1-1, with TRBD1 matching over 8 bases. CDR3 length: 15 residues. Germline loops: CDR1 SNHLY, CDR2 FYNNEI. After removal of 8 bases from V and 5 bases from J, the junction contained 13 bases not matched to a gene. The CDR3 sequence is CASRGGLDRATEAFF. As DNA, the CDR3 is TGTGCCAGCCGAGGCGGGTTGGACAGGGCGACTGAAGCTTTCTTT.

This chain connects TRBV6-1 to TRBJ2-2, with a tentative D call TRBD2 (5 bases). V lost 2 bases and J 2 bases, leaving 9 bases between the germline ends. Germline V gives CDR1 MNHNS, CDR2 SASEGT. This CDR3 has 15 amino acids. The CDR3 nucleotides read TGTGCCAGCAGTGAACGGAGCGGAAACACCGGGGAGCTGTTTTTT. Residues: CASSERSGNTGELFF.

The V and J genes are TRBV7-2 and TRBJ1-2, with 8 bases matching TRBD1. The V segment lost 3 bases and the J segment 8 bases; nucleotides outside the gene matches: 11. Germline values: CDR1 SGHTA, CDR2 FQGNSA. The CDR3 runs 15 residues. The CDR3 coding sequence is TGTGCCAGCAGCTTGAGGACAGGGCAGAATAGAGGCTACACCTTC. Its protein product is CASSLRTGQNRGYTF.

This chain joins TRBV2 and TRBJ1-1, with 8 bases fitting TRBD1. CDR1 and CDR2 (germline): SNHLY, FYNNEI. There are 13 residues in the CDR3. V lost 1 base, J lost 7 bases, and 2 bases stayed unmatched. The CDR3 loop reads CASSEETGVEAFF. In DNA form, the CDR3 reads TGTGCCAGCAGTGAAGAGACAGGGGTTGAAGCTTTCTTT.

This sequence joins TRBV27 and TRBJ2-6, with TRBD2 matching 7 bases. The CDR3 loop spans 14 amino acids. CDR1 is MNHEY, CDR2 SMNVEV, per germline (reference sequence). V shed 6 bases, J shed 2 bases, and the junction held 1 base outside the gene matches. The CDR3: CASRGGAGANVLTF. The CDR3 DNA reads as TGTGCCAGCAGGGGAGGGGCTGGGGCCAACGTCCTGACTTTC. The full variable domain, in which reference TRBV27 and TRBJ2-6 provide the parts outside the CDR3, is EAQVTQNPRYLITVTGKKLTVTCSQNMNHEYMSWYRQDPGLGLRQIYYSMNVEVTDKGDVPEGYKVSRKEKRNFPLILESPSPNQTSLYFCASRGGAGANVLTFGAGSRLTVL.

V usage is TRBV5-4 and J usage is TRBJ2-1, with 8 nucleotides matching TRBD2. In germline, CDR1 is SGHNT, CDR2 YYREEE (reference sequence). The CDR3 consists of 13 residues. The V gene end was trimmed by 3 bases and the J gene end by 10 bases; junction bases not matched to a gene: 6. Here the CDR3 reads CASSSTLAGEQFF. DNA for the CDR3: TGTGCCAGCAGCTCTACTTTAGCGGGGGAGCAGTTCTTC.

This rearrangement joins TRBV3-1 (or the pseudogene TRBV3-2) to TRBJ2-7; TRBD2 aligns across 10 bases. CDR1 is LGHDT, CDR2 YNNKEL, per germline (reference sequence). CDR3 length: 15 residues. V lost 2 bases to trimming and J lost 0 bases; unmatched junction nucleotides: 1. CDR3 loop: CASSQLAGGSYEQYF. The CDR3 bases are TGTGCCAGCAGCCAATTAGCGGGAGGCTCCTACGAGCAGTACTTC.

CDR3 bases: TGTGCCAGCAGCCACCCAGGGGAGACTTACAATGAGCAGTTCTTC. The encoded protein is CASSHPGETYNEQFF. This chain links TRBV4-2 with TRBJ2-1, with a possible D match to TRBD1 (6 bases). The V gene's germline CDR1 is LGHNA and CDR2 YNFKEQ. The CDR3 loop spans 15 amino acids. Between the trimmed V and J ends, which lost 3 bases and 4 bases, there was a span of 13 bases.

The rearrangement joins TRBV19 to TRBJ2-1, with TRBD1 matching over 12 bases. V lost 5 bases to trimming and J lost 7 bases; unmatched junction nucleotides: 3. The CDR3 contains 14 residues. Germline CDR1 is LNHDA and CDR2 is SQIVND (reference sequence). The CDR3 DNA is TGTGCCAGTAGTGGGGACAGGGGGCGGAATGAGCAGTTCTTC. Its protein product is CASSGDRGRNEQFF.

The chain links TRBV5-4 to TRBJ2-1; tentative D call: TRBD2 (6 bases). The germline V and J ends were trimmed by 3 bases and 7 bases, with 17 bases remaining between them. The CDR3 consists of 15 residues. Germline assignment: CDR1 SGHNT and CDR2 YYREEE (reference sequence). This CDR3 reads CASSSPLEGRNEQFF. CDR3 in DNA: TGTGCCAGCAGCTCCCCGTTAGAGGGGAGGAATGAGCAGTTCTTC.

V usage is TRBV7-9 and J usage is TRBJ1-4, with a weak D call TRBD1 (6 bases). The CDR3 loop spans 13 amino acids. Trimming stripped 5 bases from V and 8 bases from J, with 12 bases between. Germline-derived CDR1 and CDR2 are SEHNR and FQNEAQ (reference sequence). DNA for the CDR3: TGTGCCAGCAGCACAGGGTGGAAGGAAAAACTGTTTTTT. Encoded protein: CASSTGWKEKLFF.

This clone was counted only a few times. The V gene is TRBV28, the J gene TRBJ1-6; 7 bases agree with TRBD1. Germline lookup yields CDR1 MDHEN and CDR2 SYDVKM. With V trimmed by 5 bases and J by 0 bases, 7 bases remained unmatched. The CDR3 length is 17 residues. The CDR3 nucleotides read TGTGCCAGCAGTCCTACGACAGGGAGCTCCTATAATTCACCCCTCCACTTT. It specifies CASSPTTGSSYNSPLHF.

The gene calls are TRBV11-2 and TRBJ2-3; TRBD1 aligns across 7 bases. The germline gives CDR1 SGHAT, CDR2 FQNNGV. V was pared by 1 base and J by 3 bases, with 7 bases of the junction left unmatched. This CDR3 contains 16 residues. The CDR3 sequence is CASSLGQGVTTDTQYF. The CDR3 bases are TGTGCCAGCAGCTTAGGTCAGGGGGTAACGACAGATACGCAGTATTTT.

The chain has TRBV28 and TRBJ2-1; 10 nucleotides agree with TRBD2. CDR1 is MDHEN, CDR2 SYDVKM, per germline. V dropped 6 bases and J dropped 8; count of bases not matched to a gene: 13. This CDR3 contains 16 residues. The CDR3 spells CASRTPAVAGGDEQFF. The CDR3 DNA reads as TGTGCCAGCAGAACCCCCGCGGTAGCGGGAGGCGATGAGCAGTTCTTC.

The chain has TRBV7-2 and TRBJ2-2; weak D call: TRBD2 (5 bases). V dropped 1 base and J dropped 4 bases, with 10 bases sitting between them. The germline V gene has CDR1 SGHTA and CDR2 FQGNSA. The CDR3 runs to 15 residues. The CDR3 sequence is CASSLVVSVTGELFF. As DNA, the CDR3 is TGTGCCAGCAGCTTAGTTGTTAGCGTCACCGGGGAGCTGTTTTTT.

The chain couples TRBV6-8 to TRBJ2-7; tentative D call: TRBD2 (6 bases). CDR3 length: 15 residues. With 6 bases removed from V and 4 bases from J, the gap between germline ends came to 19 bases. From germline, CDR1 is MNHGY and CDR2 SAAAGT. As DNA, the CDR3 is TGTGCCAGCAGACCTTCGGGAGTCCCCCATTACGAGCAGTACTTC. Its protein is CASRPSGVPHYEQYF.

V usage is TRBV5-4 and J usage is TRBJ1-2; D gene uncertain. This CDR3 region has 13 residues. Germline loops: CDR1 SGHNT, CDR2 YYREEE (reference sequence). V dropped 0 bases and J dropped 7 bases, with 10 bases sitting between them. CDR3: CASSLEIFGGYTF. DNA for the CDR3: TGTGCCAGCAGCTTGGAAATATTCGGTGGCTACACCTTC.

The chain is built from TRBV27 and TRBJ2-1; possibly TRBD2 for D (6 bases). The length of the CDR3 is 13 residues. Trimming left V 6 bases short and J 3 bases short, with 9 bases between. Germline lookup yields CDR1 MNHEY and CDR2 SMNVEV (reference sequence). The CDR3 here is CASRGLFYNEQFF. Here the CDR3 DNA reads TGTGCCAGCAGGGGACTTTTCTACAATGAGCAGTTCTTC.

The genes are TRBV10-3 and TRBJ1-4; 9 bases agree with TRBD1. The CDR3 has 16 residues. Germline V CDR1 and CDR2: ENHRY, SYGVKD. V shed 4 bases and J 8 bases; nucleotides not matched to a gene: 11. CDR3 loop: CAISVDPGQGGEKLFF. As DNA, the CDR3 is TGTGCCATCAGTGTAGATCCGGGACAGGGAGGAGAAAAACTGTTTTTT.

CDR3 sequence: CASSLGQGADTQYF. CDR3 bases: TGCGCCAGCAGCTTGGGACAGGGGGCAGATACGCAGTATTTT. The chain is built from TRBV5-1 and TRBJ2-3, with 9 bases fitting TRBD1. With V trimmed by 0 bases and J by 4 bases, 0 bases remained unmatched. The CDR3 covers 14 residues. Germline V gene data show CDR1 as SGHRS and CDR2 as YFSETQ.

This clone showed up many times. This rearrangement joins TRBV7-6 to TRBJ2-2, with TRBD1 matching 7 bases. Per germline, CDR1 SGHVS and CDR2 FNYEAQ. The CDR3 runs 15 residues. Trimming at V came to 5 bases and at J to 5 bases, leaving 8 bases not matched to a gene. CDR3 protein: CASSPDRVRTGELFF. CDR3 coding DNA: TGTGCCAGCAGCCCAGACAGGGTTAGGACCGGGGAGCTGTTTTTT.

This clone was observed a single time. The chain carries TRBV6-5 and TRBJ1-2; a weak D match, TRBD1 (5 bases). The CDR3 contains 14 residues. Germline CDR1 reads MNHEY; CDR2 reads SVGAGI. V lost 6 bases to trimming and J lost 4 bases, with 15 bases between them. CDR3 loop: CASRSDNKGYGYTF. The CDR3 DNA follows: TGTGCCAGCAGATCGGACAATAAGGGCTATGGCTACACCTTC.

This clone appeared a few times. The chain couples TRBV20-1 to TRBJ2-3, with D perhaps matching TRBD2 (7 bases). V dropped 3 bases and J dropped 11 bases, with 21 bases sitting between them. Germline lookup yields CDR1 DFQATT and CDR2 SNEGSKA (reference sequence). The CDR3 contains 14 residues. CDR3 sequence: CSASWRGGETKQYF. The CDR3, as DNA: TGCAGTGCTAGTTGGAGGGGGGGAGAGACTAAGCAGTATTTT.

This chain links TRBV2 with TRBJ2-5; D perhaps matches TRBD2 (7 bases). This CDR3 has 15 amino acids. V shed 1 base and J shed 5 bases, with 14 bases lying between them. Looked up from germline, CDR1 is SNHLY and CDR2 is FYNNEI. CDR3 DNA sequence: TGTGCCAGCAGTGAAGTGGCGGGGAGGGGGGAGACCCAGTACTTC. This translates into CASSEVAGRGETQYF.

The J gene is TRBJ2-3, the V gene TRBV12-3 or TRBV12-4, with 8 bases aligning to TRBD1. This CDR3 comprises 13 residues. The V segment lost 6 bases and the J segment 5 bases; nucleotides outside the gene matches: 4. The CDR3 DNA sequence: TGTGCCAGCAGGGGCGGACAGGGAGATACGCAGTATTTT. It codes for CASRGGQGDTQYF.